This T cell receptor beta chain was profiled in a study of T cell repertoires in cytomegalovirus infection. CDR3 size: 15 residues. Deletions cut 5 bases from V and 1 base from J, with 14 bases between. Germline-derived CDR1 and CDR2 are MDHEN and SYDVKM. A word on this clonotype: No antigen is known for it.

Using its own MiXCR run on the reads, TCRdb lists one record per CDR3 protein. The table has a few hundred thousand distinct CDR3 sequences, under 45% seen once. This sequence was found in a human donor in good health (CMV status not recorded). Some clones in this sample may be carry-over from other donors' samples. The source was cultured PBMCs, collected from culture after CMV antigen stimulation. This rearrangement joins TRBV28 to TRBJ1-1, with TRBD1 as a possible D gene (6 bases). The CDR3 DNA is TGTGCCAGCAGTCAACAGGGTTCGGGGAACACTGAAGCTTTCTTT. It yields the protein CASSQQGSGNTEAFF.